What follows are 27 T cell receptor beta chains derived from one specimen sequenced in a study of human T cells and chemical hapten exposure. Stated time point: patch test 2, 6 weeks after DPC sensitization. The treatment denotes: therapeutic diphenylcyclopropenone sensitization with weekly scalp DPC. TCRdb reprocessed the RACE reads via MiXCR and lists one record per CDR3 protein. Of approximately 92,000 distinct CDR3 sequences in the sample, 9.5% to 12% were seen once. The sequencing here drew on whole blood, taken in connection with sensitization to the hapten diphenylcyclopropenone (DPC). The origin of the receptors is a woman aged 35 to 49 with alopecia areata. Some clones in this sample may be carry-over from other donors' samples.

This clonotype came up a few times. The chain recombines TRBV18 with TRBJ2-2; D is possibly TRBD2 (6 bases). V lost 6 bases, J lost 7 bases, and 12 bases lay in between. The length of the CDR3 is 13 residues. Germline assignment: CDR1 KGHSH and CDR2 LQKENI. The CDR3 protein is CASSPGTFGELFF. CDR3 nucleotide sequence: TGTGCCAGCTCCCCAGGGACTTTCGGGGAGCTGTTTTTT. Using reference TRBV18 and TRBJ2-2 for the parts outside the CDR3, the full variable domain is NAGVMQNPRHLVRRRGQEARLRCSPMKGHSHVYWYRQLPEEGLKFMVYLQKENIIDESGMPKERFSAEFPKEGPSILRIQQVVRGDSAAYFCASSPGTFGELFFGEGSRLTVL.

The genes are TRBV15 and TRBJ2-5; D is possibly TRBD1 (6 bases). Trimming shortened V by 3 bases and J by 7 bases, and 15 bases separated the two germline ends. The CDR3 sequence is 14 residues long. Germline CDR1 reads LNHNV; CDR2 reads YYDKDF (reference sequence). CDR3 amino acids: CATSRGAAPGTQYF. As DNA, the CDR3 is TGTGCCACCAGCAGGGGGGCGGCCCCAGGGACCCAGTACTTC.

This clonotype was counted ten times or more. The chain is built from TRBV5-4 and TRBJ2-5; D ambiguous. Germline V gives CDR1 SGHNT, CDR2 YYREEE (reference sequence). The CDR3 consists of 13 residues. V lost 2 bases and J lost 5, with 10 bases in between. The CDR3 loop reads CASSFLESETQYF. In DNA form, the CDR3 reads TGTGCCAGCAGCTTTCTAGAATCGGAGACCCAGTACTTC.

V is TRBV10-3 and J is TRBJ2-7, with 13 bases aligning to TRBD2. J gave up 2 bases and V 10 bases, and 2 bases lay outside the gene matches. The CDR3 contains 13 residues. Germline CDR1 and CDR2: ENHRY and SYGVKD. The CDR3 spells CATTSGRAYEQYF. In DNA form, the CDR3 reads TGTGCCACCACTAGCGGGAGGGCCTACGAGCAGTACTTC.

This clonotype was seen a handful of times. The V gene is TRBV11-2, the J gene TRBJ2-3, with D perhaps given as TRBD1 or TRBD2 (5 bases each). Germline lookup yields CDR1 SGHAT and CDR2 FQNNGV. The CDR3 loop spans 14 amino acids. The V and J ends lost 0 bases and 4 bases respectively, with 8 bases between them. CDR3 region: CASSLEGVADTQYF. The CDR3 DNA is TGTGCCAGCAGCTTAGAGGGGGTTGCAGATACGCAGTATTTT.

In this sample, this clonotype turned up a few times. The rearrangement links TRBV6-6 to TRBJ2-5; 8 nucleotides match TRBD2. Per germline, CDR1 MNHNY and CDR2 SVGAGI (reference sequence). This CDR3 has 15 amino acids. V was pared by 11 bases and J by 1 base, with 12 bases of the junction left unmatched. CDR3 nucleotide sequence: TGTGCCTCTGGAGGTACGGGGGGGATCCAAGAGACCCAGTACTTC. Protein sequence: CASGGTGGIQETQYF.

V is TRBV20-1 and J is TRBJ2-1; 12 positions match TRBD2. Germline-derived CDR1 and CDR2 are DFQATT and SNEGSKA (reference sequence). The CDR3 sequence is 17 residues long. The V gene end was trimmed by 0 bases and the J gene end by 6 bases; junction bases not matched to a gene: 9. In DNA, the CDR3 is TGCAGTGCTAGAGATAGGCTAGCGGGAGGGCCTGGCAATGAGCAGTTCTTC. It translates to CSARDRLAGGPGNEQFF.

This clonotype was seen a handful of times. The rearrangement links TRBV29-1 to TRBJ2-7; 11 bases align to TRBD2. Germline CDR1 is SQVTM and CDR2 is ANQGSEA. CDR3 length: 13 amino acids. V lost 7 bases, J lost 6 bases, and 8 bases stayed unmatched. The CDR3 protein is CSARTSGLIEQYF. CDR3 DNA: TGCAGCGCCCGGACTAGCGGGCTTATCGAGCAGTACTTC.

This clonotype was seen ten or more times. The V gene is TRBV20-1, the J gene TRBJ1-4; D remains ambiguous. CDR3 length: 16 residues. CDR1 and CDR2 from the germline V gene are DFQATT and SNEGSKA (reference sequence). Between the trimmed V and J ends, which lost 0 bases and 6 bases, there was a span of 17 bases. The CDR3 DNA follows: TGCAGTGCTAGAGATATACTAATTGCTGATCATGAAAAACTGTTTTTT. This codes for CSARDILIADHEKLFF.

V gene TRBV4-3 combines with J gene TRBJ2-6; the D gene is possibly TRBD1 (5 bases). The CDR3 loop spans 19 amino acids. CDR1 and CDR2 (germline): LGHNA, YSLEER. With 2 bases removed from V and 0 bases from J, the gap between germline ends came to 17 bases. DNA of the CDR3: TGCGCCAGCAGCCAACTCCTTGGGGCAGTCCTCTCTGGGGCCAACGTCCTGACTTTC. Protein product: CASSQLLGAVLSGANVLTF.

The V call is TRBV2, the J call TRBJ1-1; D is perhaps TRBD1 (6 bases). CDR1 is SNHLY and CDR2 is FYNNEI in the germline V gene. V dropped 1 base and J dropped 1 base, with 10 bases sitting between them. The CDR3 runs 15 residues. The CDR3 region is CASSEGAGANTEAFF. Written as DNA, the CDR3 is TGTGCCAGCAGTGAAGGGGCAGGGGCGAACACTGAAGCTTTCTTT.

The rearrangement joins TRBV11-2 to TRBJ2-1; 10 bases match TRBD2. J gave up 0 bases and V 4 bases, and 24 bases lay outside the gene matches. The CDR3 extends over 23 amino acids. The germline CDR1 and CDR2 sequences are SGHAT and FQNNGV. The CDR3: CASSSTLAPSGSTRPSSYNEQFF. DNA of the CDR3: TGTGCCAGCAGCTCCACCCTGGCACCTAGCGGGAGTACCAGACCGAGCTCCTACAATGAGCAGTTCTTC.

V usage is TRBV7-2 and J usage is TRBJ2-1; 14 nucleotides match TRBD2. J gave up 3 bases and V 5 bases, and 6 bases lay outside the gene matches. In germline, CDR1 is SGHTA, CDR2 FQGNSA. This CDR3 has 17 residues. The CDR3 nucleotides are TGTGCCAGCAGCAGGCGGACTAGCGGGGGGCACTACAATGAGCAGTTCTTC. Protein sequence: CASSRRTSGGHYNEQFF.

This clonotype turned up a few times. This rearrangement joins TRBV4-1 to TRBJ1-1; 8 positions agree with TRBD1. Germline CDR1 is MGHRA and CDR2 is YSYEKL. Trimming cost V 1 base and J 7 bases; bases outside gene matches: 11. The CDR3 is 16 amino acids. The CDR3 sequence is CASSQGLDREIFEAFF. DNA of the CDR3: TGCGCCAGCAGCCAAGGATTGGACAGGGAAATATTTGAAGCTTTCTTT.

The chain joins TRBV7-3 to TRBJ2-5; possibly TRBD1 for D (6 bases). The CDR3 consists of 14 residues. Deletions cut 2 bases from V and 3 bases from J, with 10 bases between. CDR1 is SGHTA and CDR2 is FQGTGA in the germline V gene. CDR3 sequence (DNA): TGTGCCAGCAGCTTAGTGGCAGGGGAAGAGACCCAGTACTTC. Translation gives CASSLVAGEETQYF.

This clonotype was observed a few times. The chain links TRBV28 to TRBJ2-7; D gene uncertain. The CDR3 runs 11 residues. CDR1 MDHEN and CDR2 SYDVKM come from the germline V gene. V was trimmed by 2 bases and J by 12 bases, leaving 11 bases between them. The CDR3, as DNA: TGTGCCAGCAGTTTAGGAGAGACGGGGTACTTC. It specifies CASSLGETGYF. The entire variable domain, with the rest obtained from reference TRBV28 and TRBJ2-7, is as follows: DVKVTQSSRYLVKRTGEKVFLECVQDMDHENMFWYRQDPGLGLRLIYFSYDVKMKEKGDIPEGYSVSREKKERFSLILESASTNQTSMYLCASSLGETGYFGPGTRLTVT.

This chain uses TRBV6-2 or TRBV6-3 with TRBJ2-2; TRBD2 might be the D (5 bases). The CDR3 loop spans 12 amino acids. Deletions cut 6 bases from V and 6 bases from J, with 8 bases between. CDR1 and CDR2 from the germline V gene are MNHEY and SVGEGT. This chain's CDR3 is CASRRGSGELFF. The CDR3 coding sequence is TGTGCCAGCAGAAGAGGGTCCGGGGAGCTGTTTTTT.

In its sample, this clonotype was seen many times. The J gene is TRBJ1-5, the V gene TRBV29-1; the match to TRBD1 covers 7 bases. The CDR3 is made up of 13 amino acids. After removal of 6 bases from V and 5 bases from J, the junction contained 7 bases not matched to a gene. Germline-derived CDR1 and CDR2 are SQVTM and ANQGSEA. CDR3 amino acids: CSVADRVDQPQHF. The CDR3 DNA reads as TGCAGCGTCGCCGACAGGGTGGATCAGCCCCAGCATTTT. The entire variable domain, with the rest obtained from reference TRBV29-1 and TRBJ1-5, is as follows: SAVISQKPSRDICQRGTSLTIQCQVDSQVTMMFWYRQQPGQSLTLIATANQGSEATYESGFVIDKFPISRPNLTFSTLTVSNMSPEDSSIYLCSVADRVDQPQHFGDGTRLSIL.

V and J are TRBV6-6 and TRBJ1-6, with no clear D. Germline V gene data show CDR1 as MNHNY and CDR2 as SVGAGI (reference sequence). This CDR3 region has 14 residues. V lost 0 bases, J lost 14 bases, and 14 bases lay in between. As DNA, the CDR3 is TGTGCCAGCAGTTACTCGGGTCCCACGGGATCCCTCCACTTT. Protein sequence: CASSYSGPTGSLHF.

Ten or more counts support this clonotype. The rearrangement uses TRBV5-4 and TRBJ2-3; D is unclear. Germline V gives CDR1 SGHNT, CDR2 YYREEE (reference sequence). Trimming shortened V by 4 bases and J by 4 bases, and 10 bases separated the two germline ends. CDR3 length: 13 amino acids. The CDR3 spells CASSIPPPDTQYF. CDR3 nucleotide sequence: TGTGCCAGCAGCATCCCCCCCCCAGATACGCAGTATTTT.

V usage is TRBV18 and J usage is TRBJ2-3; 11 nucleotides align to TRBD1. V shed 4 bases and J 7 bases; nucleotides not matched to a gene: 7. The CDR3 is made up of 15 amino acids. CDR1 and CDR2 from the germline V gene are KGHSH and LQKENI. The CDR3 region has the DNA TGTGCCAGCTCACAACCCGGGACAGGGGGAAATACGCAGTATTTT. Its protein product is CASSQPGTGGNTQYF.

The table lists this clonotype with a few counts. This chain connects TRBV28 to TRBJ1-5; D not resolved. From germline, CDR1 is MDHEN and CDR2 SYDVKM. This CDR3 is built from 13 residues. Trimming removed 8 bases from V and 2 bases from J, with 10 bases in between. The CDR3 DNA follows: TGTGCCAGCGTCTGGCAGGGCAATCAGCCCCAGCATTTT. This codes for CASVWQGNQPQHF.

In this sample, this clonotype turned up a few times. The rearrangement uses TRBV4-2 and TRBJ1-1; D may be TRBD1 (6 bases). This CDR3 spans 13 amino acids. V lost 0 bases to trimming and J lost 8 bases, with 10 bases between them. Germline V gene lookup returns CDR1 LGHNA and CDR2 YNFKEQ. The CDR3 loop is CASSQDFGGEAFF. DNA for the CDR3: TGTGCCAGCAGCCAAGATTTCGGGGGCGAAGCTTTCTTT.

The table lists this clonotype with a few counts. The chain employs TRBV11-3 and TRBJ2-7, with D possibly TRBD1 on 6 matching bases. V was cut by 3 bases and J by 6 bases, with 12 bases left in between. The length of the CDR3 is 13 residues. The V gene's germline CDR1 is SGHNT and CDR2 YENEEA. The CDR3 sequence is CASSLALGGEQYF. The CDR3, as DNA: TGTGCCAGCAGCTTGGCCCTAGGGGGCGAGCAGTACTTC.

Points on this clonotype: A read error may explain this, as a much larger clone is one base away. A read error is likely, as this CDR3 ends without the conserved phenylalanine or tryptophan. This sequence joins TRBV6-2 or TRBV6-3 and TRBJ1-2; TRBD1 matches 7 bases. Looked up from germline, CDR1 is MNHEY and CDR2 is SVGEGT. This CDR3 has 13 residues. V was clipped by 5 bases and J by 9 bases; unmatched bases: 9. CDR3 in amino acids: CASSETGPGRYTL. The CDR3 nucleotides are TGTGCCAGCAGTGAGACAGGGCCCGGTCGCTACACCCTC.

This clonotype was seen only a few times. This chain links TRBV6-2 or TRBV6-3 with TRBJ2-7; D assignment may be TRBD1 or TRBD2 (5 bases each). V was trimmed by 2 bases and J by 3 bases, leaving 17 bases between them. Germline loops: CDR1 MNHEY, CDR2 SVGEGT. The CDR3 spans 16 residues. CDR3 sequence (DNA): TGTGCCAGCAGTTACGCCGGGGTCAGGGCAAACTACGAGCAGTACTTC. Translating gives CASSYAGVRANYEQYF.

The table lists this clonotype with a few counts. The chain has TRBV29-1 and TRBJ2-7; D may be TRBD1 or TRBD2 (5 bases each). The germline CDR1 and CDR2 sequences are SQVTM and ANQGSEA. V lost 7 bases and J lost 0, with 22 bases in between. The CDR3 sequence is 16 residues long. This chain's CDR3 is CSAGTPGLHSSYEQYF. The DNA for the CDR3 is TGCAGCGCTGGGACCCCGGGGCTGCACAGCTCCTACGAGCAGTACTTC.